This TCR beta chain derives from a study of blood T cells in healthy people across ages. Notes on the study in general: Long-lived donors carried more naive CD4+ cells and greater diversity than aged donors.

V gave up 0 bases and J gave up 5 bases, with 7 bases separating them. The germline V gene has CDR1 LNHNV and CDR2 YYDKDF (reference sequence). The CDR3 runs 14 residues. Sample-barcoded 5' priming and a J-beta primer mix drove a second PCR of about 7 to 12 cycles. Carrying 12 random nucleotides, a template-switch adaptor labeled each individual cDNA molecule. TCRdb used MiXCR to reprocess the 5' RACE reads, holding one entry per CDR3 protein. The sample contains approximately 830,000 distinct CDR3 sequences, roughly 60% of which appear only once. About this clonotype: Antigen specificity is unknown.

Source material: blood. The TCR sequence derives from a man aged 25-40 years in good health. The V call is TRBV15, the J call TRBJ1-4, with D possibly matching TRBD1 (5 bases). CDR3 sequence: CATSRDRENEKLFF. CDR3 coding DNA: TGTGCCACCAGCAGAGACAGGGAAAATGAAAAACTGTTTTTT.